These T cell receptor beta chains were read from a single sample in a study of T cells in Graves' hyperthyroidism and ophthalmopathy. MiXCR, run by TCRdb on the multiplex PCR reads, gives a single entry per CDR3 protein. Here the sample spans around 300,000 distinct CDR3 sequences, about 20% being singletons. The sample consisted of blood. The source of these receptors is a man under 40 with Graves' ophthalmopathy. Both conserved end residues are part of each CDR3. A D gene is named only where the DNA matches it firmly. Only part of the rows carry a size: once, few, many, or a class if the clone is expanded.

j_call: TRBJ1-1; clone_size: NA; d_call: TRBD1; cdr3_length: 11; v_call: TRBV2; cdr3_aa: CASSGTGEAFF; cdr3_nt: TGTGCCAGCAGCGGGACAGGGGAGGCTTTCTTT
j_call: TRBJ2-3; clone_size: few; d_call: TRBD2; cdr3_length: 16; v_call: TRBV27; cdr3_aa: CASSPRLAGGGGTQYF; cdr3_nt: TGTGCCAGCAGTCCAAGACTAGCGGGAGGAGGAGGTACGCAGTATTTT
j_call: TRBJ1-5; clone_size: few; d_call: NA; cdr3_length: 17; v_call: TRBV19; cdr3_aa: CASSIPHLRVGHQPQHF; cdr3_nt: TGTGCCAGTAGTATCCCCCATCTAAGGGTTGGGCATCAGCCCCAGCATTTT
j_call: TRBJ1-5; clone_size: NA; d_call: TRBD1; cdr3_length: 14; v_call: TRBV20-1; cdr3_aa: CSARLQGGAQPQHF; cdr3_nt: TGCAGTGCTCGCCTACAGGGGGGAGCGCAGCCCCAGCATTTT
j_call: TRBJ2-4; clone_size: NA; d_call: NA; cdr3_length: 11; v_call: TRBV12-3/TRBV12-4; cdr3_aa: CASQGRGIQYF; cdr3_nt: TGTGCCAGCCAAGGGAGAGGCATTCAGTACTTC
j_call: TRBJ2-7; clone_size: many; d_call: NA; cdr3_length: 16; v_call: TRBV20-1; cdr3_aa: CSASRRPRGSSYEQYF; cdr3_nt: TGCAGTGCTAGCCGTCGACCTAGGGGGAGCTCCTACGAGCAGTACTTC
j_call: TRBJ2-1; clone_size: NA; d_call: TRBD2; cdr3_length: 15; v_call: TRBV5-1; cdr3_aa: CASSLFTSGNNEQFF; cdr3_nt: TGCGCCAGCAGCTTGTTTACTAGCGGGAACAATGAGCAGTTCTTC
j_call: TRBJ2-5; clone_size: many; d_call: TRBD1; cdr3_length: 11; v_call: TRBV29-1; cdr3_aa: CSVAGQGGKYF; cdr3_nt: TGCAGCGTTGCGGGACAGGGAGGGAAGTACTTC
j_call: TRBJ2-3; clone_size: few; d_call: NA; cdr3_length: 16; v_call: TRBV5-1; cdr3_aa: CASSSVTQTGTDTQYF; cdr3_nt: TGTGCCAGCAGCTCGGTGACCCAGACCGGCACAGATACGCAGTATTTT
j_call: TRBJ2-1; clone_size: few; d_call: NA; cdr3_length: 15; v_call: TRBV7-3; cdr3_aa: CASSLYKGTYNEQFF; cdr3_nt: TGTGCCAGCAGCTTATACAAGGGTACCTACAATGAGCAGTTCTTC
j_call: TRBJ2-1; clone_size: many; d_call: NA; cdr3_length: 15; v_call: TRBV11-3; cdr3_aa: CASSLELRNNNEQFF; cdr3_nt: TGTGCCAGCAGCTTAGAATTGCGGAATAACAATGAGCAGTTCTTC
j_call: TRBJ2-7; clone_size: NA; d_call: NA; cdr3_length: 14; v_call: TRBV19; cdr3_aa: CASSKGRGSYEQYF; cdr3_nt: TGTGCCAGTAGTAAAGGTAGGGGATCGTACGAGCAGTACTTC
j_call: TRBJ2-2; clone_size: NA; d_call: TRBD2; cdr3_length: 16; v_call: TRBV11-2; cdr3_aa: CATSARRGLATGELFF; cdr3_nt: TGTGCCACCAGTGCTCGTAGGGGACTAGCGACCGGGGAGCTGTTTTTT
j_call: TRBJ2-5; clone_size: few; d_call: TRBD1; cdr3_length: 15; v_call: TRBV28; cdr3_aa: CASSFLGTGQETQYF; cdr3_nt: TGTGCCAGCAGTTTTTTAGGGACAGGCCAAGAGACCCAGTACTTC
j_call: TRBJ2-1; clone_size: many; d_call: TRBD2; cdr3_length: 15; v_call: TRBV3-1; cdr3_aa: CASSQGTSGRNEQFF; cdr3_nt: TGTGCCAGCAGCCAAGGGACTAGCGGGAGGAATGAGCAGTTCTTC
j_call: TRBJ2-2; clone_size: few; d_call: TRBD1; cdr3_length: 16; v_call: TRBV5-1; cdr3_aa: CASSLEGQGYTGELFF; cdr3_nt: TGCGCCAGCAGCTTGGAGGGACAGGGGTACACCGGGGAGCTGTTTTTT
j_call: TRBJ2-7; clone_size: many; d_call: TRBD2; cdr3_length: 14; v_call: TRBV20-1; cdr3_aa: CSAQRGLSSYEQYF; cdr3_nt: TGCAGTGCTCAACGGGGACTAAGCTCCTACGAGCAGTACTTC
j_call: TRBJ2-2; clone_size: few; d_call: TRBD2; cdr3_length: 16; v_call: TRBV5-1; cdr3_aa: CASSLTSGSAAGELFF; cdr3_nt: TGCGCCAGCAGCTTGACTAGCGGGAGTGCCGCCGGGGAGCTGTTTTTT
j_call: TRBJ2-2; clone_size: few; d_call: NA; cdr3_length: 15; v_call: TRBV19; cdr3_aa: CASTRTVLNTGELFF; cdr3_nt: TGTGCCAGTACCCGGACAGTTCTGAACACCGGGGAGCTGTTTTTT
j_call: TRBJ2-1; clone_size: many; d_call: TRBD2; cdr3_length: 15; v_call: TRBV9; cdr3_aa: CASSHTSGGHNEQFF; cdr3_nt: TGTGCCAGCAGCCATACTAGCGGGGGTCACAATGAGCAGTTCTTC
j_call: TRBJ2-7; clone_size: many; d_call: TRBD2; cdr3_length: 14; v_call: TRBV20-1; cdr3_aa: CSARATSGSYEQYF; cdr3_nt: TGCAGTGCTAGAGCGACTAGCGGCTCCTACGAGCAGTACTTC
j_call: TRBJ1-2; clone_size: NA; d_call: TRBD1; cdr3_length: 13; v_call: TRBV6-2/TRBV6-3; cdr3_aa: CASSNQGARGYTF; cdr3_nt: TGTGCCAGCAGTAACCAGGGGGCGCGGGGCTACACCTTC
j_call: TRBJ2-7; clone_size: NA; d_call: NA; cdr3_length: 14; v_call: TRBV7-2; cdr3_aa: CASSLASYSYEQYF; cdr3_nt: TGTGCCAGCAGCTTGGCCTCGTACTCCTACGAGCAGTACTTC
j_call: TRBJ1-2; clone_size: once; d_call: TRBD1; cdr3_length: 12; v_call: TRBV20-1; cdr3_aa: CSASDRGYGYTF; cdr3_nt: TGCAGTGCTAGTGACAGGGGCTATGGCTACACCTTC
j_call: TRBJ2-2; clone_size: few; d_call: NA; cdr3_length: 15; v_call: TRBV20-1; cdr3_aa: CSARGGSRDTGELFF; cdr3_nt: TGCAGTGCTAGAGGGGGATCTCGAGACACCGGGGAGCTGTTTTTT
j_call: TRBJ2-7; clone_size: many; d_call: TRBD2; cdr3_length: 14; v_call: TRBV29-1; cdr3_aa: CSVGTSGSSYEQYF; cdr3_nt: TGCAGCGTAGGGACTAGCGGGTCCTCCTACGAGCAGTACTTC
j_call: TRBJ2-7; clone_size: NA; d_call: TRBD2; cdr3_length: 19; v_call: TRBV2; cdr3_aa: CASSLRSTPGLAGAYEQYF; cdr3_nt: TGTGCCAGCAGTTTACGTTCTACCCCGGGACTAGCGGGAGCCTACGAGCAGTACTTC
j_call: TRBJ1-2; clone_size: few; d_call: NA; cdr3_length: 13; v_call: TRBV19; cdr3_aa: CASSIGQAVGYTF; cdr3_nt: TGTGCCAGTAGTATAGGGCAGGCCGTCGGCTACACCTTC
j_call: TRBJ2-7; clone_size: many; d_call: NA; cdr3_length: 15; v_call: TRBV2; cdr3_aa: CASSPGGSLSYEQYF; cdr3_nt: TGTGCCAGCAGCCCCGGGGGAAGTTTATCCTACGAGCAGTACTTC
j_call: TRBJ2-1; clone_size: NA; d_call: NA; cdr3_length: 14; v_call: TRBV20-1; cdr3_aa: CSARRDRFTNEQFF; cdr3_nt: TGCAGTGCTCGCCGGGACCGTTTTACGAATGAGCAGTTCTTC
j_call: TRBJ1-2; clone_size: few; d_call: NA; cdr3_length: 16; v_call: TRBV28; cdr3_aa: CASRTPPSGMNYGYTF; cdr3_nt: TGTGCCAGCAGAACCCCCCCCTCAGGGATGAACTATGGCTACACCTTC
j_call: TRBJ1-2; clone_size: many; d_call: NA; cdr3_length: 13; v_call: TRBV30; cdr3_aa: CAWSVGTAGGYTF; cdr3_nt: TGTGCCTGGAGTGTAGGCACGGCGGGAGGCTACACCTTC
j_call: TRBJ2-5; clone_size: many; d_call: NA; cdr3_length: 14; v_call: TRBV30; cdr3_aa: CAWSPPGAQETQYF; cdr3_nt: TGTGCCTGGAGCCCTCCCGGGGCACAAGAGACCCAGTACTTC
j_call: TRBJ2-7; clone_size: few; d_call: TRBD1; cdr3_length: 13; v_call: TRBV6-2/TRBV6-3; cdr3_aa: CASSRGQRYEQYF; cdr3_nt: TGTGCCAGCTCCCGGGGACAGCGCTACGAGCAGTACTTC
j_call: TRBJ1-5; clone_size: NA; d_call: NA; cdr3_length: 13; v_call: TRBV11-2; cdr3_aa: CASSPGLVQPQHF; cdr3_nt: TGTGCCAGCAGCCCAGGGTTGGTTCAGCCCCAGCATTTT
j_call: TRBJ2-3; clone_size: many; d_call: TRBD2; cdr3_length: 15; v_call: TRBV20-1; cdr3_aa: CSAREGSGRKDTQYF; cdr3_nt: TGCAGTGCTAGAGAAGGTAGCGGGAGAAAAGATACGCAGTATTTT
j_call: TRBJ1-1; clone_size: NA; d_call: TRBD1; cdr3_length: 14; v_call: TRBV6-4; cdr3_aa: CASSDSGQASEAFF; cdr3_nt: TGTGCCAGCAGTGACTCGGGACAGGCGTCTGAAGCTTTCTTT
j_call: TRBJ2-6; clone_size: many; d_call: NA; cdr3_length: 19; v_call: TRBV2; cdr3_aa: CASSDFGRITATGANVLTF; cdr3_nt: TGTGCCAGCAGTGATTTCGGTCGGATCACAGCCACTGGGGCCAACGTCCTGACTTTC
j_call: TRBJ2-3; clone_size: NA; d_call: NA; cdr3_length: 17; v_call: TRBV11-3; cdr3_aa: CASSTAKQGRRTDTQYF; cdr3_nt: TGTGCCAGCAGCACCGCTAAACAGGGACGTCGGACAGATACGCAGTATTTT
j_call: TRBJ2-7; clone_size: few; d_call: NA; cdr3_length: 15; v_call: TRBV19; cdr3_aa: CASSIADQYRYEQYF; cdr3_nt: TGTGCCAGTAGTATAGCGGATCAGTACAGATACGAGCAGTACTTC
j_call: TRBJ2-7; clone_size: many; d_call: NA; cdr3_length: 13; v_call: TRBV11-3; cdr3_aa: CASSTGRSYEQYF; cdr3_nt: TGTGCCAGCAGCACGGGACGGTCCTACGAGCAGTACTTC
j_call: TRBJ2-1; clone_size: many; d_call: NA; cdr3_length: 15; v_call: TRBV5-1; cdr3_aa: CASSLSGQKNNEQFF; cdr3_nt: TGCGCCAGCAGCTTGTCTGGACAGAAAAACAATGAGCAGTTCTTC
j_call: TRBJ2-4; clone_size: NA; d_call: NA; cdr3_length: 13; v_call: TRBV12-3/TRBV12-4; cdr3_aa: CASSRIRGDIQYF; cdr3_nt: TGTGCCAGCAGCCGCATACGTGGAGACATTCAGTACTTC
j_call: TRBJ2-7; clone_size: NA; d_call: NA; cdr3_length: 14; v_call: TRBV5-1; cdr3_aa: CASSFGDRGYEQYF; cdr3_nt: TGCGCCAGCAGCTTCGGAGATAGAGGCTACGAGCAGTACTTC
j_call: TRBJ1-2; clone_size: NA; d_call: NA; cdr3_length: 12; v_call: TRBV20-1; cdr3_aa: CSAKDGLYGYTF; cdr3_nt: TGCAGTGCTAAAGATGGACTCTATGGCTACACCTTC
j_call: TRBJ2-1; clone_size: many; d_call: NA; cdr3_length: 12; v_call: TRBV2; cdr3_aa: CASSIPYNEQFF; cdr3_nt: TGTGCCAGCAGTATCCCTTACAATGAGCAGTTCTTC
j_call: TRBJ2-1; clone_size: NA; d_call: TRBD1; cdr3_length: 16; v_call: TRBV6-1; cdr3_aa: CASSQLRGSSYNEQFF; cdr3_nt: TGTGCCAGCAGTCAACTCAGGGGGAGCTCCTACAATGAGCAGTTCTTC
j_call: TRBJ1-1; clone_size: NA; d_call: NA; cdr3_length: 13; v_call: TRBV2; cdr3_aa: CASSRAGGTEAFF; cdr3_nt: TGTGCCAGCAGTAGGGCGGGGGGCACTGAAGCTTTCTTT
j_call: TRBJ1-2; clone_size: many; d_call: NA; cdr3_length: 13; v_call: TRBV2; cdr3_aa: CASSFDRNYGYTF; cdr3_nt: TGTGCCAGCAGTTTCGACAGGAACTATGGCTACACCTTC
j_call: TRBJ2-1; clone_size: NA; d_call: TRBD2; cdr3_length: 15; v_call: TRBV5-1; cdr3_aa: CASSSPGTNYNEQFF; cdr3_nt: TGCGCCAGCAGCAGCCCCGGGACTAACTACAATGAGCAGTTCTTC
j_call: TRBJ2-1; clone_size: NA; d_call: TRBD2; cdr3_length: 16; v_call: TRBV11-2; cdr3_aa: CASSLDGLAEYNEQFF; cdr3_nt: TGTGCCAGCAGCTTAGACGGACTAGCGGAATACAATGAGCAGTTCTTC
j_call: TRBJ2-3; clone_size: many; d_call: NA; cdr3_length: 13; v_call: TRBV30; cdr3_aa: CAWRDLRADTQYF; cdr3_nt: TGTGCCTGGCGGGACCTCCGGGCAGATACGCAGTATTTT